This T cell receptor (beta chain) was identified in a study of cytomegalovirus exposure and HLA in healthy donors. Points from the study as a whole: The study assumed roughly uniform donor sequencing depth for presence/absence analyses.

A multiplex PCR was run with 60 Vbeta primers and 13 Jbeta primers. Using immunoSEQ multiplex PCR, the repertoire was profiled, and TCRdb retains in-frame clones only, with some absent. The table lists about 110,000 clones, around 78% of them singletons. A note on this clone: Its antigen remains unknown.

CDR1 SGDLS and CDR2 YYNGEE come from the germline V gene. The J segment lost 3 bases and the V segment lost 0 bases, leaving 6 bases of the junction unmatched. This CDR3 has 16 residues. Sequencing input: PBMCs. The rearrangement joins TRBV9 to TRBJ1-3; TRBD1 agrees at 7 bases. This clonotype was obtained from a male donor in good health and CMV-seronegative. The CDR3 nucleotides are TGTGCCAGCAGCGTAGAGGCAGGGGGAAGTGGAAACACCATATATTTT. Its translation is CASSVEAGGSGNTIYF. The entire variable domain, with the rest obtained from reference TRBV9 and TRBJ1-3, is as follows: DSGVTQTPKHLITATGQRVTLRCSPRSGDLSVYWYQQSLDQGLQFLIQYYNGEERAKGNILERFSAQQFPDLHSELNLSSLELGDSALYFCASSVEAGGSGNTIYFGEGSWLTVV.